The TCR beta chain under discussion was sequenced for a study of technical replicates of blood from several donors. This clone was seen a few times. Sequenced by immunoSEQ multiplex PCR; TCRdb stores in-frame clones only, minus some. The sample lists under 100,000 clones; around 96% were seen once. This CDR3 has 17 residues. The germline gives CDR1 SGHTA, CDR2 FQGTGA. V lost 1 base, J lost 3 bases, and 6 bases stayed unmatched. Material: T cells isolated from PBMCs. This chain uses TRBV7-3 with TRBJ1-1; 12 bases line up with TRBD1. The receptor comes from a human donor in good health. The CDR3 region is CASSLRGQGAIDTEAFF. In nucleotides, the CDR3 is TGTGCCAGCAGCTTAAGGGGACAGGGGGCTATCGACACTGAAGCTTTCTTT.